A selection of T cell receptor beta chains follows, all from one sample in a study of blood T cell repertoires in COVID-19. Sequencing was performed with immunoSEQ multiplex PCR; in TCRdb, only in-frame clones are kept and a portion is missing. The sample comprises nearly 35,000 clones, 85% of which are singletons, and around 13% rests with the top ten. Sequenced material: peripheral blood. These receptors came from a human donor with acute or convalescent COVID-19. The donor label of this sample is uncertain. Both conserved end residues are part of each CDR3. The D gene is left open where the match is weak. Only part of the rows carry a size: once, few, many, or a class if the clone is expanded.

DNA,CDR3,D,size,J,V
TGTGCCAGCAGCGCAACAGGGGTCAATGAGCAGTTCTTC,CASSATGVNEQFF,TRBD1,.,TRBJ2-1,TRBV9
TGTGCCACCCAAAGGGACAGGGGTGGCAACACCGGGGAGCTGTTTTTT,CATQRDRGGNTGELFF,TRBD1,.,TRBJ2-2,TRBV19
TGTGCCAGCAGCTCAAATGCGGGGGGCACTGAAGCTTTCTTT,CASSSNAGGTEAFF,.,few,TRBJ1-1,TRBV7-3
TGTGTTATCGGGGGGGAGTCGGAGAATGAGCAGTTCTTC,CVIGGESENEQFF,TRBD2,.,TRBJ2-1,TRBV19
TGCGCCAGCAGCTGGGGGGTTTCAGGGAACACTGAAGCTTTCTTT,CASSWGVSGNTEAFF,.,.,TRBJ1-1,TRBV5-1
TGCGCCAGCAGCCGGCTGACAGGGGGAGGCACCGGGGAGCTGTTTTTT,CASSRLTGGGTGELFF,TRBD1,.,TRBJ2-2,TRBV4-1
TGTGCCAGCAGCTGGACAGGGGCCAACTATGGCTACACCTTC,CASSWTGANYGYTF,TRBD1,.,TRBJ1-2,TRBV5-6
TGCGCCAGCAGTCTAACTAGCGGGAGTTTTTCAGATACGCAGTATTTT,CASSLTSGSFSDTQYF,TRBD2,.,TRBJ2-3,TRBV5-1
TGCGCCAGCAGCCAACAGGGGACTAATGAAAAACTGTTTTTT,CASSQQGTNEKLFF,.,.,TRBJ1-4,TRBV4-3
TGTGCCAGCAGCCGAATAGGGGGCTGGGAGACCCAGTACTTC,CASSRIGGWETQYF,TRBD1,once,TRBJ2-5,TRBV7-9
TGCGCCAGCAGCGGGACAGGGCTTGAAGCTTTCTTT,CASSGTGLEAFF,TRBD1,.,TRBJ1-1,TRBV5-1
TGTGCCATCAGAGAAACAGGGGAAGGTCAGCCCCAGCATTTT,CAIRETGEGQPQHF,TRBD1,few,TRBJ1-5,TRBV10-3
TGTGCCTGGAGCCAGGGCCGCAATCAGCCCCAGCATTTT,CAWSQGRNQPQHF,.,.,TRBJ1-5,TRBV30
TGTGCCTGGAGAAGGGGGACCCCCTACAATGAGCAGTTCTTC,CAWRRGTPYNEQFF,.,.,TRBJ2-1,TRBV30
TGCGCCAGCAGTCGGCCAACGGGGGGCACTGAAGCTTTCTTT,CASSRPTGGTEAFF,.,.,TRBJ1-1,TRBV5-1
TGCGCCAGCAGCCAGGCAACAGGGCGGACCTACGAGCAGTACTTC,CASSQATGRTYEQYF,.,.,TRBJ2-7,TRBV4-1
TGTGCCAGCTCACTTAGACTGGACTACGAGCAGTACTTC,CASSLRLDYEQYF,.,.,TRBJ2-7,TRBV18
TGTGCCATCGGGGCTTACAATGAGCAGTTCTTC,CAIGAYNEQFF,.,.,TRBJ2-1,TRBV10-3
TGCGCCAGCAGGGAAGTGGGGGCGGCTGGGGGCTACACCTTC,CASREVGAAGGYTF,.,.,TRBJ1-2,TRBV10-2
TGCGCCAGCAGCCCGAGGATAGGGGGCGCGGGAGGTACGCAGTATTTT,CASSPRIGGAGGTQYF,.,.,TRBJ2-3,TRBV5-1
TGTGCCAGCAGCCCTCAGGGGGCCGTCAATGAGCAGTTCTTC,CASSPQGAVNEQFF,TRBD1,.,TRBJ2-1,TRBV3-1/TRBV3-2
TGTGCCAGCAGGGGCACCCTCTATGGCTACACCTTC,CASRGTLYGYTF,.,few,TRBJ1-2,TRBV19
TGTGCCTGGGAGCGAGGCGCTGAGACCCAGTACTTC,CAWERGAETQYF,.,.,TRBJ2-5,TRBV30
TGTGCCAGCAGCGTCGGGAGGGTGTGGAGCTCCTACAATGAGCAGTTCTTC,CASSVGRVWSSYNEQFF,TRBD2,.,TRBJ2-1,TRBV9
TGTGCCAGTAGTCCCGGGATCCATAACTTGGTGTTAGGGACAGATACGCAGTATTTT,CASSPGIHNLVLGTDTQYF,.,.,TRBJ2-3,TRBV19
TGTGCCAGCAGCTACGGACAGGGACCATATGGCTACACCTTC,CASSYGQGPYGYTF,TRBD1,few,TRBJ1-2,TRBV3-1/TRBV3-2
TGTGCCAGCAGTTCAAGACAGGAGAACTATGGCTACACCTTC,CASSSRQENYGYTF,.,.,TRBJ1-2,TRBV28
TGCGCCAGCAGCTTAGGGGCTAGCGGAAGCACAGATACGCAGTATTTT,CASSLGASGSTDTQYF,TRBD2,.,TRBJ2-3,TRBV5-1
TGCGCCAGCAGCCAGCTGGACAGGGGACGCCATTACACCTTC,CASSQLDRGRHYTF,TRBD1,.,TRBJ1-2,TRBV4-1
TGTGCCAGCAGTCCCCGAGCCGGGACAGGCTGGAGGACTGAAGCTTTCTTT,CASSPRAGTGWRTEAFF,TRBD1,once,TRBJ1-1,TRBV6-6
TGTGCCAGCAGCCCTCCGACAGGGGTGGACACTGAAGCTTTCTTT,CASSPPTGVDTEAFF,TRBD1,.,TRBJ1-1,TRBV28